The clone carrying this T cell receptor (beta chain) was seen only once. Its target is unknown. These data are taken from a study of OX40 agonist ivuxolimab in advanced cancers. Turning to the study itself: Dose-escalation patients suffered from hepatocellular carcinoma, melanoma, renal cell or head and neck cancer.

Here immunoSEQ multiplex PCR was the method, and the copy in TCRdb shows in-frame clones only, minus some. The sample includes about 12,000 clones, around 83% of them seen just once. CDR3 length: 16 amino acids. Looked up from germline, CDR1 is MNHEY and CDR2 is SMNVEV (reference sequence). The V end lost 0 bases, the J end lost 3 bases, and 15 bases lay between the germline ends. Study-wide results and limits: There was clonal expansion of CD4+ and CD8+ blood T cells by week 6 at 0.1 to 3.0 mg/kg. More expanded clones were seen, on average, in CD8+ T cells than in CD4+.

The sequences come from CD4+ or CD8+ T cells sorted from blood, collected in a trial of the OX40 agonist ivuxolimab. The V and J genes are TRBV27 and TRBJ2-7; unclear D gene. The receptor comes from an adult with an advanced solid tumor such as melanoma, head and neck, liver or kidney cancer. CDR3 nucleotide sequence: TGTGCCAGCAGTTTATCGCCGACACCTGGGAACTACGAGCAGTACTTC. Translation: CASSLSPTPGNYEQYF.